This is a list of T cell receptor beta chains from one sample in a study of blood T cells in healthy people across ages. From the 5' RACE reads, TCRdb called clonotypes with MiXCR, one entry per CDR3 protein. The table lists 900,000 to 950,000 distinct CDR3 sequences, 25% to 30% of them singletons. These data also formed part of another study, on T cells of mothers and their children.

Sequenced: blood. The source of these receptors is a woman aged 40 to 50 in good health. Both conserved end residues are part of each CDR3. Each record gives: D gene, J gene, V gene, CDR3 length, clone size, CDR3 protein, CDR3 DNA. The D gene is left open where the match is weak. Not every row has a clone size; where given, it reads once, few, many or a size class.

>TRBD1|TRBJ1-2|TRBV7-3|16|few
CASSLYGGTENYGYTF
TGTGCCAGCAGCCTATATGGCGGGACAGAGAACTATGGCTACACCTTC
>-|TRBJ2-5|TRBV6-1|15|many
CASSFVWAAQETQYF
TGTGCCAGCAGTTTCGTATGGGCAGCCCAAGAGACCCAGTACTTC
>TRBD1|TRBJ2-7|TRBV5-6|15|many
CASRRNGDSKYEQYF
TGTGCCAGCAGACGGAATGGGGACAGCAAGTACGAGCAGTACTTC
>TRBD1|TRBJ1-6|TRBV10-3|17|many
CAISDRAEQGAYSPLHF
TGTGCCATCAGTGATCGGGCGGAACAGGGGGCCTATTCACCCCTCCACTTT
>-|TRBJ2-7|TRBV7-9|16|many
CASSSTRQGPLGEQYF
TGTGCCAGCAGCTCAACGAGGCAGGGACCTTTGGGAGAGCAGTACTTC
>TRBD1|TRBJ1-2|TRBV3-1|14|few
CASSPGQGGDGYTF
TGTGCCAGCAGCCCTGGACAGGGAGGGGATGGCTACACCTTC
>TRBD1|TRBJ1-1|TRBV5-1|16|-
CASSLARDSWNTEAFF
TGCGCCAGCAGCTTGGCCCGGGACAGCTGGAACACTGAAGCTTTCTTT
>-|TRBJ2-7|TRBV10-3|17|-
CAISENTAVLIHNEQYF
TGTGCCATCAGTGAGAATACGGCGGTGTTGATCCACAATGAGCAGTACTTC
>-|TRBJ2-7|TRBV15|15|-
CATSRDWGSHYEQYF
TGTGCCACCAGCAGAGATTGGGGCAGTCACTACGAGCAGTACTTC
>TRBD2|TRBJ2-4|TRBV29-1|14|many
CSVEGARGGDIQYF
TGCAGCGTTGAAGGTGCACGGGGGGGAGACATTCAGTACTTC
>-|TRBJ2-3|TRBV18|11|-
CANTTPDTQYF
TGTGCCAACACAACACCAGATACGCAGTATTTT
>TRBD1|TRBJ2-1|TRBV6-2/TRBV6-3|19|few
CASRPHRGHGLSPYNEQFF
TGTGCCAGCAGACCACACAGGGGGCACGGATTATCTCCCTACAATGAGCAGTTCTTC
>TRBD1|TRBJ2-1|TRBV3-1|19|-
CASSHFPGQGTGSYKEQFF
TGTGCCAGCAGCCATTTCCCCGGACAGGGCACTGGCTCCTACAAGGAGCAGTTCTTC
>-|TRBJ2-2|TRBV6-2/TRBV6-3|17|many
CASSPSPGQWYTGELFF
TGTGCCAGCAGCCCCTCACCTGGACAGTGGTACACCGGGGAGCTGTTTTTT
>-|TRBJ2-7|TRBV7-2|13|many
CASSPGGRQEQYF
TGTGCCAGCAGCCCAGGGGGGCGCCAGGAGCAGTACTTC
>TRBD2|TRBJ2-7|TRBV5-1|17|-
CASSLGLGGRNPYEQYF
TGCGCCAGCAGCTTAGGCCTTGGCGGGAGGAACCCCTACGAGCAGTACTTC
>-|TRBJ2-7|TRBV12-3/TRBV12-4|15|-
CASSSELTSSYEQYF
TGTGCCAGCAGTTCAGAGTTGACGAGCTCCTACGAGCAGTACTTC
>TRBD2|TRBJ2-5|TRBV20-1|16|many
CSARDLLAGVQETQYF
TGCAGTGCTAGAGACTTACTAGCGGGGGTACAAGAGACCCAGTACTTC
>TRBD1|TRBJ2-7|TRBV20-1|14|-
CSAERPGQAYEQYF
TGCAGTGCAGAAAGACCGGGACAGGCCTACGAGCAGTACTTC
>TRBD1|TRBJ1-2|TRBV29-1|13|-
CSVQTTGGIGYTF
TGCAGCGTACAAACGACAGGGGGTATTGGCTACACCTTC
>-|TRBJ1-1|TRBV12-3/TRBV12-4|14|few
CASSLMAGNTEAFF
TGTGCCAGCAGTTTAATGGCAGGGAACACTGAAGCTTTCTTT
>-|TRBJ2-7|TRBV6-2/TRBV6-3|15|many
CASSYPSGLDYEQYF
TGTGCCAGCAGTTACCCTTCCGGGCTCGACTACGAGCAGTACTTC
>-|TRBJ2-7|TRBV7-6|15|-
CASSFGGTSPYEQYF
TGTGCCAGCAGCTTTGGAGGAACTTCCCCCTACGAGCAGTACTTC
>-|TRBJ2-3|TRBV27|16|few
CASSLWGRGSADTQYF
TGTGCCAGCAGTTTATGGGGTCGGGGTTCGGCAGATACGCAGTATTTT
>-|TRBJ2-5|TRBV9|15|-
CASSSFGGFQETQYF
TGTGCCAGCAGCTCCTTTGGGGGGTTCCAAGAGACCCAGTACTTC
>-|TRBJ2-4|TRBV6-6|14|-
CASSKAPDRVWQYF
TGTGCCAGCAGCAAAGCCCCGGACCGGGTGTGGCAGTACTTC
>-|TRBJ1-6|TRBV7-9|15|few
CASSLGTGSNSPLHF
TGTGCCAGCAGCTTAGGGACGGGGTCTAATTCACCCCTCCACTTT
>TRBD1|TRBJ2-7|TRBV5-1|13|-
CASSRRTGDEQYF
TGCGCCAGCAGCCGCCGGACAGGGGACGAGCAGTACTTC
>-|TRBJ2-7|TRBV6-1|14|-
CASSEAQTGLGQYF
TGTGCCAGCAGTGAAGCACAGACAGGACTAGGGCAGTACTTC
>-|TRBJ1-2|TRBV14|13|few
CASSVRMNYGYTF
TGTGCCAGCAGCGTCAGGATGAACTATGGCTACACCTTC
>-|TRBJ2-1|TRBV6-1|14|-
CTSSPDGGYNEQFF
TGTACCAGCAGTCCAGACGGGGGTTACAATGAGCAGTTCTTC
>-|TRBJ1-5|TRBV20-1|14|-
CSASGVRAWQPQHF
TGCAGTGCGTCAGGGGTTCGCGCGTGGCAGCCCCAGCATTTT
>-|TRBJ2-1|TRBV27|15|-
CASSPASNSYNEQFF
TGTGCCAGCAGTCCAGCGAGTAACTCCTACAATGAGCAGTTCTTC